Shown below are 11 T cell receptor beta chains from a single sample sequenced in a study of regulatory T cells in long-lasting Graves disease. Time point of the sample: persistent/refractory GD, antithyroid drugs over 5 years with positive TRAb. The TCR library was made from RNA extracted from PBMCs. Researchers made TCR beta libraries by using iRepertoire HTBI primers and running Arm-PCR on CDR3 regions. One entry per CDR3 protein results from TCRdb running MiXCR on the multiplex PCR reads. The repertoire holds under 500,000 distinct CDR3 sequences, with 20% as singletons. This sample comprised peripheral blood mononuclear cells (PBMCs), obtained when the disease was refractory, from a patient treated with antithyroid drugs. These receptors originate from a female donor with Graves disease.

This clonotype was detected ten times or more. As DNA, the CDR3 is TGTGCCTGGAATCGGGGGGGCGTTGTATACGAGCAGTACTTC. Encoded protein: CAWNRGGVVYEQYF. The chain combines TRBV30 with TRBJ2-7, with TRBD2 identical over 8 bases. The ends lost 4 bases at V and 4 bases at J; junction bases unmatched: 9. This CDR3 comprises 14 residues. Germline V gene sequence: CDR1 GTSNPN, CDR2 SVGIG (reference sequence).

This clonotype was found a few times. The rearrangement uses TRBV5-1 and TRBJ1-2, with D perhaps TRBD1 (5 bases). V lost 4 bases and J lost 8, with 21 bases in between. The V gene's germline CDR1 is SGHRS and CDR2 YFSETQ. The CDR3 spans 15 residues. The CDR3 here is CASSATLTGAGGYTF. CDR3 nucleotide sequence: TGCGCCAGCAGCGCCACCCTCACAGGAGCGGGGGGCTACACCTTC.

This clonotype was found a few times. This chain joins TRBV14 and TRBJ2-7; a weak D match, TRBD2 (6 bases). Trimming cost V 0 bases and J 4 bases, with 13 bases left between them. The CDR3 totals 15 residues. The germline gives CDR1 SGHDN, CDR2 FVKESK. The CDR3 loop reads CASSQEGGQNYEQYF. CDR3 DNA sequence: TGTGCCAGCAGCCAAGAAGGAGGGCAGAATTACGAGCAGTACTTC.

The V and J genes are TRBV4-1 and TRBJ2-1; 9 positions match TRBD2. Germline CDR1 and CDR2: MGHRA and YSYEKL. The CDR3 spans 16 residues. The trim removed 4 bases at V and 2 bases at J, leaving 6 bases unmatched. Written as DNA, the CDR3 is TGCGCCAGCAGCCTTCTTAGCGGGAGCACCTACAATGAGCAGTTCTTC. Translating it yields CASSLLSGSTYNEQFF.

The J gene is TRBJ2-6, the V gene TRBV7-2; D is unresolved. V lost 0 bases, J lost 6 bases, and 0 bases lay in between. The length of the CDR3 is 12 residues. Germline V gene lookup returns CDR1 SGHTA and CDR2 FQGNSA. The CDR3 DNA sequence: TGTGCCAGCAGCTTAGCGGCCAACGTCCTGACTTTC. As protein: CASSLAANVLTF. Variable domain in full (rest from reference TRBV7-2 and TRBJ2-6): GAGVSQSPSNKVTEKGKDVELRCDPISGHTALYWYRQSLGQGLEFLIYFQGNSAPDKSGLPSDRFSAERTGGSVSTLTIQRTQQEDSAVYLCASSLAANVLTFGAGSRLTVL.

The V call is TRBV6-1, the J call TRBJ1-2, with 9 bases matching TRBD1. Germline V lookup: CDR1 MNHNS, CDR2 SASEGT. J was trimmed by 0 bases and V by 7 bases; bases with no gene match: 12. The CDR3 runs 17 residues. In DNA, the CDR3 is TGTGCCAGCACCCCCCTGGGACAGGGACCGGCTAACTATGGCTACACCTTC. Its translation is CASTPLGQGPANYGYTF.

This clonotype was detected only once. Just one base apart from a much larger clone, this may be a read error. This chain connects TRBV12-3 or TRBV12-4 to TRBJ1-1; a possible D gene is TRBD1 (5 bases). The CDR3 sequence is 14 residues long. The CDR3 DNA reads TGTGCCAGCAGTTATCTCCGGGGGAGCACTGAAGCTCTCTTT. Translation: CASSYLRGSTEALF.

Remarks on this clonotype: A much larger clone lies a single base off, so this may be a read error. The rearrangement joins TRBV20-1 to TRBJ2-7; D perhaps matches TRBD1 (5 bases). CDR1 and CDR2 from the germline V gene are DFQATT and SNEGSKA (reference sequence). Trimming stripped 0 bases from V and 0 bases from J, with 9 bases between. This CDR3 is 14 amino acids long. The chain's CDR3 is CSARDRDSSYEQYF. Here the CDR3 DNA reads TGCAGTGCTAGAGATCGAGACAGCTCCTACGAGCAGTACTTC.

This clonotype appeared a few times. The chain couples TRBV19 to TRBJ2-6; possibly TRBD2 for D (5 bases). Trimming removed 5 bases at V and 4 bases at J, with 12 bases between. From germline, CDR1 is LNHDA and CDR2 SQIVND (reference sequence). The CDR3 totals 15 residues. CDR3 in DNA: TGTGCCAGTAGTCCGCGGGTTTTGGGGGCCAACGTCCTGACTTTC. It yields the protein CASSPRVLGANVLTF.

V gene TRBV28 combines with J gene TRBJ1-3, with D hard to call. V lost 11 bases and J lost 3, with 8 bases in between. The V gene's germline CDR1 is MDHEN and CDR2 SYDVKM. This CDR3 is 11 amino acids long. CDR3 amino acids: CAGSDGNTIYF. CDR3 DNA: TGTGCCGGGTCGGATGGAAACACCATATATTTT.

This sequence joins TRBV10-3 and TRBJ2-1, with TRBD2 matching 10 bases. Germline CDR1 reads ENHRY; CDR2 reads SYGVKD. This CDR3 is built from 15 residues. The J segment lost 6 bases and the V segment lost 6 bases, leaving 8 bases of the junction unmatched. The CDR3 nucleotides read TGTGCCATCAGGGAAACTAGCGGGACGGCCAATGAGCAGTTCTTC. This translates into CAIRETSGTANEQFF.